This TCR beta chain was recorded in a study of blood T cell repertoires in COVID-19. Whole-study context: The study drew acute and convalescent COVID-19 samples from the United States, Italy and Spain. PBMCs, B-cell-depleted T cells, or T cells were the source of the cDNA or gDNA that made up the material.

As originally analysed: Nucleated cell counts were estimated from reference gene primer amplification. The table came from immunoSEQ multiplex PCR; TCRdb's copy has only in-frame clones and leaves some out. V and J calls and clone size are given by that table; D and trimming were obtained from the DNA. Of about 100,000 clones in the sample, about 90% were seen once. This CDR3 has 14 amino acids. The germline gives CDR1 KGHDR, CDR2 SFDVKD. Trimming removed 7 bases at V and 4 bases at J, with 14 bases between. This sequence joins TRBV24-1 and TRBJ2-3, with D possibly matching TRBD1 (6 bases). Sequencing input: peripheral blood. This receptor was obtained from a young man in a cohort sampled during active COVID-19. This chain's CDR3 is CATSRGIRADTQYF. In nucleotides, the CDR3 is TGTGCCACCAGCAGGGGTATTCGCGCAGATACGCAGTATTTT.